The rows below give T cell receptor beta chains drawn from one sample of a study of T cell responses to AZD1222 COVID-19 vaccine. Profiling relied on immunoSEQ multiplex PCR, and the TCRdb table lists in-frame clones only, not all of them. The sample carries approximately 110,000 clones, around 96% recorded once. The sample here was peripheral blood, taken on day 0 of AZD1222 vaccination. The receptors were sampled from an adult in good health. CDR3s include the opening cysteine and the closing phenylalanine or tryptophan. Each record gives: D gene, clone size, V gene, J gene, CDR3 DNA, CDR3 protein. The D gene is left open where the match is weak. Clone size is shown for a subset of rows, as once, few, many or a class of expanded clone.

TRBD1	NA	TRBV11-3	TRBJ1-4	TGTGCCAGCAGCCGACAGGGAACTAATGAAAAACTGTTTTTT	CASSRQGTNEKLFF
NA	NA	TRBV20-1	TRBJ2-4	TGCAGTGCTAGTGACTCCCTTAAGGCGGGAGCCAAAAACATTCAGTACTTC	CSASDSLKAGAKNIQYF
TRBD1	NA	TRBV27	TRBJ1-2	TGTGCCAGCAGTCCATGGACAGGGACTAACTATGGCTACACCTTC	CASSPWTGTNYGYTF
NA	once	TRBV6-6	TRBJ2-7	TGTGCCAGCAGTCCCAACAGGTTCTCCTACGAGCAGTACTTC	CASSPNRFSYEQYF
TRBD1	NA	TRBV5-1	TRBJ1-2	TGCGCCAGCAGCTCAAAACCGGGACAGAGAGATGGCTACACCTTC	CASSSKPGQRDGYTF
NA	NA	TRBV11-3	TRBJ1-6	TGTGCCAGCAGCCTCAAACTTGGGCAGTACAATTCACCCCTCCACTTT	CASSLKLGQYNSPLHF
TRBD1	NA	TRBV12-3/TRBV12-4	TRBJ1-6	TGTGCCAGCAGGCCGGACAGGGACTCACCCCTCCACTTT	CASRPDRDSPLHF
NA	once	TRBV5-1	TRBJ1-3	TGCGCCAGCACCCTCGGGACTGGAAACACCATATATTTT	CASTLGTGNTIYF
NA	NA	TRBV19	TRBJ1-1	TGTGCCAGTAGTTTAGGCAGGGTGAACACTGAAGCTTTCTTT	CASSLGRVNTEAFF
NA	NA	TRBV7-6	TRBJ1-6	TGTGCCAGCAGCTTAGGGGAAGCCAATAATTCACCCCTCCACTTT	CASSLGEANNSPLHF
NA	NA	TRBV18	TRBJ1-4	TGTGCCAGCTCACCAGGGCAGAATGAAAAACTGTTTTTT	CASSPGQNEKLFF
NA	few	TRBV6-4	TRBJ2-1	TGTGCCAGCAGTGACGATTGGGAAGGGAACAATGAGCAGTTCTTC	CASSDDWEGNNEQFF
NA	NA	TRBV15	TRBJ1-1	TGTGCCACCAGCAGGCCGTTGGGGCCCCTGGACGGAGCTTTCTTT	CATSRPLGPLDGAFF
NA	NA	TRBV19	TRBJ1-2	TGTGCCAGTAGCAAAGCCGGACCGAGGGCGGGCTACACCTTC	CASSKAGPRAGYTF
NA	NA	TRBV4-2	TRBJ1-3	TGTGCCAGCGGACTGCACTCTGGAAACACCATATATTTT	CASGLHSGNTIYF
TRBD1	once	TRBV15	TRBJ1-2	TGTGCCACCAGCAGACGAGGACAGGGCTCATATGGCTACACCTTC	CATSRRGQGSYGYTF
NA	NA	TRBV19	TRBJ2-1	TGTGCCAGTAGTATGCGCAGGGCGGATGAGCAGTTCTTC	CASSMRRADEQFF
NA	few	TRBV11-2	TRBJ2-7	TGTGCCAGCAGCTTTTCGAACAACGAGCAGTACTTC	CASSFSNNEQYF
NA	NA	TRBV27	TRBJ2-1	TGTGCCAGCAGTTTAGGGAGTTCTGAGCAGTTCTTC	CASSLGSSEQFF
NA	NA	TRBV2	TRBJ1-2	TGTGCCAGCAGTTTACCCTCCTCAGGGTGGGGGACCTATGGCTACACCTTC	CASSLPSSGWGTYGYTF
NA	NA	TRBV29-1	TRBJ1-1	TGCAGCGCGAACAGGGCAGGAAACCTGAACAGTGAAGCTTTCTTT	CSANRAGNLNSEAFF
TRBD1	NA	TRBV7-2	TRBJ1-1	TGTGCCAGCAGCCGGACAGGGGTGGGTACTGAAGCTTTCTTT	CASSRTGVGTEAFF
NA	NA	TRBV15	TRBJ1-5	TGTGCCACCAGCAGAGATACAGGGAAAAGGAGCAATCAGCCCCAGCATTTT	CATSRDTGKRSNQPQHF
TRBD2	NA	TRBV19	TRBJ2-7	TGTGCCAGTAGTGACCCGACTAGCGGGGGAATCGACGAGCAGTACTTC	CASSDPTSGGIDEQYF
NA	NA	TRBV5-1	TRBJ2-7	TGCGCCAGCAGCTGGGACATTGGTCCCTACGAGCAGTACTTC	CASSWDIGPYEQYF
NA	NA	TRBV24-1	TRBJ2-3	TGTGCCACCAGTATAGGGGCGGGCGATACGCAGTATTTT	CATSIGAGDTQYF
NA	NA	TRBV6-5	TRBJ1-3	TGTGCCACCACATGGGACACCTTCTCTGGAAACACCATATATTTT	CATTWDTFSGNTIYF
NA	NA	TRBV30	TRBJ1-5	TGTGCCTGTTCAGTGAGCGCGAGACCTCAGCCCCAGCATTTT	CACSVSARPQPQHF
TRBD2	NA	TRBV5-1	TRBJ2-2	TGCGCCAGCAGCTTGGCCCTAGCGGGAACCGGGGAGCTGTTTTTT	CASSLALAGTGELFF
NA	NA	TRBV19	TRBJ1-1	TGTGCCAGTAGCCCTAACAGGAACACTGAAGCTTTCTTT	CASSPNRNTEAFF
NA	once	TRBV27	TRBJ2-7	TGTGCCAGCAGTTTTCTGGGGGACCTAGGAGAGCAGTACTTC	CASSFLGDLGEQYF
TRBD1	NA	TRBV24-1	TRBJ2-1	TGTGCCACCAGTGATTTTAAGGGGGACAGATACAATGAGCAGTTCTTC	CATSDFKGDRYNEQFF
TRBD1	NA	TRBV2	TRBJ2-6	TGTGCCAGCAAACGACAGGGAACTGGGGCCAACGTCCTGACTTTC	CASKRQGTGANVLTF
NA	NA	TRBV6-1	TRBJ2-4	TGTGCCAGCAGTGAAGGGCCGGAAAACATTCAGTACTTC	CASSEGPENIQYF
NA	NA	TRBV2	TRBJ1-2	TGTGCCAGCAGCCCGGGGGGAATTTACTATGGCTACACCTTC	CASSPGGIYYGYTF
TRBD1	NA	TRBV29-1	TRBJ1-5	TGCAGCGTTGAACAGGGGGAAGGACAGCCCCAGCATTTT	CSVEQGEGQPQHF
NA	NA	TRBV2	TRBJ2-4	TGTGCCAGCAGGACAGATAGGAACATTCAGTACTTC	CASRTDRNIQYF
TRBD1	NA	TRBV4-1	TRBJ2-7	TGCGCCAGCAGCCAGGACAGGGTCGGCGAGCAGTACTTC	CASSQDRVGEQYF
NA	NA	TRBV5-8	TRBJ1-1	TGTGCCAGCTTGTCCTGGAACACTGAAGCTTTCTTT	CASLSWNTEAFF
NA	NA	TRBV7-9	TRBJ1-1	TGTGCCATCCCCGGGATAAACACTGAAGCTTTCTTT	CAIPGINTEAFF
NA	NA	TRBV5-4	TRBJ2-1	TGTGCCAGCAGCCCCGGGGGCACCCTCACCGATGAGCAGTTCTTC	CASSPGGTLTDEQFF
NA	NA	TRBV11-2	TRBJ2-5	TGTGCCAGCACTAAGGCAGGGTTGCAGGAGACCCAGTACTTC	CASTKAGLQETQYF
NA	NA	TRBV5-1	TRBJ2-5	TGCGCCAGCAGCCACTTCTCGAGCGGACAGACCCAGTACTTC	CASSHFSSGQTQYF
NA	NA	TRBV28	TRBJ1-1	TGTGCCAGCAGTTTTGGCCTTGGGGCTTTCTTT	CASSFGLGAFF
TRBD2	NA	TRBV5-1	TRBJ2-5	TGCGCCAGCAGCGGGGGACTACAAGAGACCCAGTACTTC	CASSGGLQETQYF
TRBD2	NA	TRBV2	TRBJ2-1	TGTGCCAGCAGTGTAAGACTAGCGGGAGATGAGCAGTTCTTC	CASSVRLAGDEQFF